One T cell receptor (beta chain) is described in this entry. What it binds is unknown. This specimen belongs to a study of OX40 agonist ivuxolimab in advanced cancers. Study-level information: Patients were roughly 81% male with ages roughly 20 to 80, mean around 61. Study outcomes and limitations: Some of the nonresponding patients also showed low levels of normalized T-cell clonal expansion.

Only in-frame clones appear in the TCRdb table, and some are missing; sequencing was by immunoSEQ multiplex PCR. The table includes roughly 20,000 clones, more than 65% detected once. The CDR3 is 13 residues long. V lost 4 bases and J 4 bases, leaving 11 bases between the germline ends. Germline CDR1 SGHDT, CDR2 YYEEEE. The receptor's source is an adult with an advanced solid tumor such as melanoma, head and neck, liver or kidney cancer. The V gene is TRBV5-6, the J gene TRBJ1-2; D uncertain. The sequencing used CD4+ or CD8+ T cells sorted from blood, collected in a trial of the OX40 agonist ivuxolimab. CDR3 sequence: CASSPSPAYGYTF. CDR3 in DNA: TGTGCCAGCAGCCCAAGCCCAGCCTATGGCTACACCTTC.